A single sample is the source of the 10 T cell receptor beta chains below, sequenced in a study of blood T cell repertoires in COVID-19. The table came from immunoSEQ multiplex PCR; TCRdb's copy has only in-frame clones and leaves some out. The table has roughly 410,000 clones, 89% seen once. The sample comprised peripheral blood. These receptors originate from a woman in her thirties or forties with COVID-19, enrolled during active disease.

The chain has TRBV5-1 and TRBJ2-7; 9 bases agree with TRBD1. The CDR3 runs 14 residues. Losses at the gene ends were 3 bases for V and 5 bases for J; bases not matched to a gene: 6. Germline lookup yields CDR1 SGHRS and CDR2 YFSETQ. As DNA, the CDR3 is TGCGCCAGCAGCTCCCGACAGGGGGTACACGAGCAGTACTTC. Translating it yields CASSSRQGVHEQYF.

The rearrangement uses TRBV30 and TRBJ1-1, with D uncertain. This CDR3 spans 13 amino acids. V was cut by 0 bases and J by 3 bases, with 8 bases left in between. Per the germline V gene, CDR1 is GTSNPN and CDR2 is SVGIG (reference sequence). CDR3 in DNA: TGTGCCTGGAGTGTACTCCCCTACACTGAAGCTTTCTTT. It yields the protein CAWSVLPYTEAFF. The full variable domain, with the rest looked up from reference TRBV30 and TRBJ1-1, is SQTIHQWPATLVQPVGSPLSLECTVEGTSNPNLYWYRQAAGRGLQLLFYSVGIGQISSEVPQNLSASRPQDRQFILSSKKLLLSDSGFYLCAWSVLPYTEAFFGQGTRLTVV.

V is TRBV18 and J is TRBJ1-2; D is uncertain. Germline V gene lookup returns CDR1 KGHSH and CDR2 LQKENI. Trimming left V 3 bases short and J 1 base short, with 12 bases between. CDR3 size: 15 residues. The DNA of the CDR3 is TGTGCCAGCTCACCCTCATCCGCGGGTAACTATGGCTACACCTTC. This sequence encodes CASSPSSAGNYGYTF.

The chain joins TRBV27 to TRBJ1-4; D ambiguous. The CDR3 has 15 residues. Trimming pared 3 bases from V and 3 bases from J, leaving 11 bases between. CDR1 MNHEY and CDR2 SMNVEV come from the germline V gene (reference sequence). CDR3 in amino acids: CASSFMAGSNEKLFF. CDR3 bases: TGTGCCAGCAGTTTTATGGCAGGATCTAATGAAAAACTGTTTTTT. The entire variable domain, with the rest obtained from reference TRBV27 and TRBJ1-4, is as follows: EAQVTQNPRYLITVTGKKLTVTCSQNMNHEYMSWYRQDPGLGLRQIYYSMNVEVTDKGDVPEGYKVSRKEKRNFPLILESPSPNQTSLYFCASSFMAGSNEKLFFGSGTQLSVL.

This clone has just one count. This sequence joins TRBV12-5 and TRBJ1-1; D not certain. The germline V gene has CDR1 LGHNT and CDR2 FRNRAP. Trimming left V 5 bases short and J 14 bases short, with 18 bases between. The CDR3 contains 12 residues. The CDR3 reads CASGPRAGKVFF. The CDR3 nucleotides are TGTGCTAGTGGTCCAAGAGCAGGTAAAGTATTCTTT.

DNA of the CDR3: TGTGCCAGCTCACCAGGGCACAGTAGAAGCTCTGGGGCCAACGTCCTGACTTTC. The encoded protein is CASSPGHSRSSGANVLTF. This sequence joins TRBV18 and TRBJ2-6, with D unclear. V lost 2 bases and J 0 bases, leaving 14 bases between the germline ends. The CDR3 totals 18 residues. The germline CDR1 and CDR2 sequences are KGHSH and LQKENI.

The V call is TRBV30, the J call TRBJ2-7, with TRBD2 identical over 7 bases. The germline V gene encodes CDR1 GTSNPN and CDR2 SVGIG (reference sequence). This CDR3 contains 12 residues. Trimming took 3 bases from V and 4 from J; bases not matched to a gene: 3. In DNA form, the CDR3 reads TGTGCCTGGAGGGGGGGGAAGTACGAGCAGTACTTC. Residues: CAWRGGKYEQYF.

The CDR3 DNA sequence: TGTGCCAGCAGCTCACTAGCGATCCAAGAGACCCAGTACTTC. As protein: CASSSLAIQETQYF. V usage is TRBV5-4 and J usage is TRBJ2-5; 7 nucleotides line up with TRBD2. Germline values: CDR1 SGHNT, CDR2 YYREEE (reference sequence). J was trimmed by 1 base and V by 3 bases; bases with no gene match: 3. The CDR3 is made up of 14 amino acids.

This chain connects TRBV5-1 to TRBJ2-1, with 9 bases identical to TRBD1. CDR3 length equals 14 residues. Germline CDR1 and CDR2: SGHRS and YFSETQ. With 4 bases clipped from V and 6 bases from J, the junction kept 5 bases outside the gene matches. The CDR3 DNA follows: TGCGCCAGCAGCCCTATGGACAGGGGCAATGAGCAGTTCTTC. Translated, it gives CASSPMDRGNEQFF.

The chain joins TRBV7-9 to TRBJ2-6; tentatively, D is TRBD1 (6 bases). Germline V gene data show CDR1 as SEHNR and CDR2 as FQNEAQ (reference sequence). The CDR3 length is 18 residues. Trimming took 8 bases from V and 0 from J, leaving 20 bases between them. The CDR3 region is CASRHRDITYSGANVLTF. CDR3 DNA: TGTGCCAGCCGCCACCGGGACATCACATACTCTGGGGCCAACGTCCTGACTTTC.